A single sample gave rise to the 15 T cell receptor beta chains below, sequenced in a study of CD8 T cells in ankylosing spondylitis (dated by TCRdb to about 2017). The method behind the library was 5' RACE. Instrument used: Illumina HiSeq 2500. The public reads were run again by TCRdb, first through fastp at Q25 and then through MiXCR, and only productive beta chains were kept. Duplicate CDR3 protein sequences are folded into a single record with the most common DNA and genes. The table for this sample lists about 270,000 distinct CDR3 sequences; roughly 32% of them were counted only once. The ten largest clones represent roughly 4.2% of the sample. Source material: blood, either unsorted or a sorted T cell fraction (not recorded which). These receptors all stem from a male donor with ankylosing spondylitis or in good health (not recorded which).

The chain links TRBV7-9 to TRBJ1-2; possible D gene TRBD1, 5 bases. This CDR3 is built from 14 residues. Trimming removed 3 bases from V and 0 bases from J, with 8 bases in between. Germline CDR1 SEHNR, CDR2 FQNEAQ (reference sequence). The DNA for the CDR3 is TGTGCCAGCAGCTTGGGGCAGTCTAACTATGGCTACACCTTC. Amino acid sequence: CASSLGQSNYGYTF.

This clonotype was counted between two and nine times. The chain uses TRBV29-1 and TRBJ2-7, with D possibly matching TRBD2 (7 bases). CDR1 and CDR2 (germline): SQVTM, ANQGSEA. With 1 base removed from V and 3 bases from J, the gap between germline ends came to 13 bases. The CDR3 is 14 residues long. CDR3 region: CSVEGAGEGYEQYF. CDR3 sequence (DNA): TGCAGCGTTGAAGGGGCAGGGGAGGGCTACGAGCAGTACTTC.

This clonotype has ten or more counts. The rearrangement joins TRBV20-1 to TRBJ2-1; tentatively, D is TRBD1 (6 bases). The germline CDR1 and CDR2 sequences are DFQATT and SNEGSKA (reference sequence). Trimming removed 6 bases at V and 7 bases at J, with 16 bases between. The CDR3 loop spans 13 amino acids. CDR3 sequence: CSARVPGQNEQFF. The CDR3 DNA is TGCAGTGCGCGCGTCCCCGGACAGAATGAGCAGTTCTTC.

This clonotype appeared a few times. The chain links TRBV10-3 to TRBJ2-1, with 12 bases identical to TRBD2. The CDR3 spans 15 residues. CDR1 is ENHRY and CDR2 is SYGVKD in the germline V gene. V gave up 6 bases and J gave up 6 bases; unmatched junction bases: 6. This CDR3 is CAIRMTSGGSNEQFF. The CDR3 DNA sequence: TGTGCCATCAGAATGACTAGCGGGGGATCCAATGAGCAGTTCTTC.

The chain links TRBV9 to TRBJ2-5; D is unresolved. Trimming took off 4 bases at V and 5 bases at J, with 18 bases between the two ends. The CDR3 contains 15 residues. Germline CDR1 reads SGDLS; CDR2 reads YYNGEE. This chain's CDR3 is CASSLGPDLGETQYF. CDR3 coding DNA: TGTGCCAGCAGCCTCGGACCGGACCTGGGGGAGACCCAGTACTTC.

This clonotype occurred a few times. This sequence joins TRBV4-1 and TRBJ1-5; D gene ambiguous. Germline V gene sequence: CDR1 MGHRA, CDR2 YSYEKL. This CDR3 is 14 amino acids long. The germline V and J ends were trimmed by 0 bases and 6 bases, with 9 bases remaining between them. CDR3: CASSQDQQIQPQHF. In DNA, the CDR3 is TGCGCCAGCAGCCAAGATCAACAGATTCAGCCCCAGCATTTT.

The count of this clonotype is one. V is TRBV20-1 and J is TRBJ1-1; D is unresolved. Looked up from germline, CDR1 is DFQATT and CDR2 is SNEGSKA (reference sequence). The CDR3 runs 12 residues. Trimming removed 4 bases from V and 0 bases from J, with 6 bases in between. The CDR3 loop is CSANSVNTEAFF. In DNA, the CDR3 is TGCAGTGCTAATTCGGTGAACACTGAAGCTTTCTTT.

The rearrangement joins TRBV11-2 to TRBJ2-3; tentatively, D is TRBD2 (5 bases). V shed 6 bases and J shed 5 bases, with 12 bases lying between them. The CDR3 spans 13 residues. Germline CDR1 and CDR2: SGHAT and FQNNGV. The CDR3 DNA follows: TGTGCCAGCAGTGACTACGATGGAGATACGCAGTATTTT. Its protein is CASSDYDGDTQYF.

There are a few counts of this clonotype. In DNA, the CDR3 is TGTGCCAGCAGCTTAGCGGGGGCCCTTAGCACAGATACGCAGTATTTT. Encoded protein: CASSLAGALSTDTQYF. The chain uses TRBV7-6 and TRBJ2-3; D might be TRBD1 (6 bases). Between the trimmed V and J ends, which lost 0 bases and 0 bases, there was a span of 10 bases. Looked up from germline, CDR1 is SGHVS and CDR2 is FNYEAQ. The length of the CDR3 is 16 residues. Filled out from reference TRBV7-6 and TRBJ2-3, the complete variable domain reads GAGVSQSPRYKVTKRGQDVALRCDPISGHVSLYWYRQALGQGPEFLTYFNYEAQQDKSGLPNDRFSAERPEGSISTLTIQRTEQRDSAMYRCASSLAGALSTDTQYFGPGTRLTVL.

CDR3 DNA sequence: TGTGCCACCAGTGATTCAAATTTCGGGACAGGGCGTCAGCCCCAGCATTTT. Protein: CATSDSNFGTGRQPQHF. The rearrangement joins TRBV24-1 to TRBJ1-5, with 9 bases fitting TRBD1. The trim removed 2 bases at V and 6 bases at J, leaving 10 bases unmatched. The CDR3 extends over 17 amino acids. Germline loops: CDR1 KGHDR, CDR2 SFDVKD.

The rearrangement uses TRBV20-1 and TRBJ2-7; possibly TRBD1 or TRBD2 for D (5 bases each). Germline CDR1 DFQATT, CDR2 SNEGSKA (reference sequence). V shed 0 bases and J shed 3 bases, with 12 bases lying between them. This CDR3 spans 14 amino acids. CDR3 in DNA: TGCAGTGCTAGAGATGAGCCGGGGCGCTACGAGCAGTACTTC. Protein sequence: CSARDEPGRYEQYF.

The chain recombines TRBV5-1 with TRBJ2-1; D is perhaps TRBD1 or TRBD2 (5 bases each). Trimming pared 0 bases from V and 6 bases from J, leaving 13 bases between. The CDR3 is made up of 15 amino acids. Germline CDR1 and CDR2: SGHRS and YFSETQ. The CDR3, as DNA: TGCGCCAGCAGCTTGGCCCCCCGGGACCGCAATGAGCAGTTCTTC. This gives the protein CASSLAPRDRNEQFF.

As DNA, the CDR3 is TGCAGCGTTGATTCTAGCGGGCGACGGGAGACCCAGTACTTC. This sequence encodes CSVDSSGRRETQYF. The gene calls are TRBV29-1 and TRBJ2-5, with TRBD2 matching 8 bases. The CDR3 sequence is 14 residues long. V lost 3 bases to trimming and J lost 5 bases; unmatched junction nucleotides: 8. CDR1 and CDR2 from the germline V gene are SQVTM and ANQGSEA.

This clonotype has more than one count but fewer than ten. V usage is TRBV29-1 and J usage is TRBJ2-5, with 10 bases fitting TRBD1. The CDR3 covers 16 residues. CDR1 and CDR2 from the germline V gene are SQVTM and ANQGSEA. Trimming at V came to 3 bases and at J to 5 bases, leaving 12 bases not matched to a gene. The CDR3 reads CSVDAEGQGMVETQYF. For the CDR3, the DNA is TGCAGCGTTGATGCGGAGGGACAGGGGATGGTGGAGACCCAGTACTTC.

The chain employs TRBV3-1 and TRBJ2-5; 7 bases fit TRBD2. CDR1 and CDR2 from the germline V gene are LGHDT and YNNKEL (reference sequence). The trim removed 2 bases at V and 5 bases at J, leaving 5 bases unmatched. The CDR3 is made up of 14 amino acids. CDR3 sequence reads: CASSQITSVETQYF. The CDR3 nucleotides are TGTGCCAGCAGCCAAATTACTAGCGTCGAGACCCAGTACTTC.